At least ten counts were recorded for the clone carrying this T cell receptor (beta chain). What it binds is unknown. The source of the sample is a study of T cell repertoires in cytomegalovirus infection. Overall study: CMV infection plus the matching HLA type was flagged by public TCR beta signatures.

Trimming stripped 2 bases from V and 8 bases from J, with 5 bases between. The V gene's germline CDR1 is SGHTS and CDR2 YDEGEE. The CDR3 loop spans 11 amino acids. TCRdb processed the reads anew with MiXCR; each CDR3 protein has one entry. The sample lists some 150,000 distinct CDR3 sequences, about 25% occurring once. Findings and limits, study-wide: Ex vivo, HLA-C-restricted CMV-specific TCR beta clonotypes prevailed over the rest of the response.

The chain is built from TRBV5-8 and TRBJ2-1; D gene unclear. This sequence was found in a human donor in good health (CMV status not recorded). Some clones in this sample may be carry-over from other donors' samples. Input material: PBMCs. DNA of the CDR3: TGTGCCAGCAGCTTTATCGATGAGCAGTTCTTC. As protein: CASSFIDEQFF.